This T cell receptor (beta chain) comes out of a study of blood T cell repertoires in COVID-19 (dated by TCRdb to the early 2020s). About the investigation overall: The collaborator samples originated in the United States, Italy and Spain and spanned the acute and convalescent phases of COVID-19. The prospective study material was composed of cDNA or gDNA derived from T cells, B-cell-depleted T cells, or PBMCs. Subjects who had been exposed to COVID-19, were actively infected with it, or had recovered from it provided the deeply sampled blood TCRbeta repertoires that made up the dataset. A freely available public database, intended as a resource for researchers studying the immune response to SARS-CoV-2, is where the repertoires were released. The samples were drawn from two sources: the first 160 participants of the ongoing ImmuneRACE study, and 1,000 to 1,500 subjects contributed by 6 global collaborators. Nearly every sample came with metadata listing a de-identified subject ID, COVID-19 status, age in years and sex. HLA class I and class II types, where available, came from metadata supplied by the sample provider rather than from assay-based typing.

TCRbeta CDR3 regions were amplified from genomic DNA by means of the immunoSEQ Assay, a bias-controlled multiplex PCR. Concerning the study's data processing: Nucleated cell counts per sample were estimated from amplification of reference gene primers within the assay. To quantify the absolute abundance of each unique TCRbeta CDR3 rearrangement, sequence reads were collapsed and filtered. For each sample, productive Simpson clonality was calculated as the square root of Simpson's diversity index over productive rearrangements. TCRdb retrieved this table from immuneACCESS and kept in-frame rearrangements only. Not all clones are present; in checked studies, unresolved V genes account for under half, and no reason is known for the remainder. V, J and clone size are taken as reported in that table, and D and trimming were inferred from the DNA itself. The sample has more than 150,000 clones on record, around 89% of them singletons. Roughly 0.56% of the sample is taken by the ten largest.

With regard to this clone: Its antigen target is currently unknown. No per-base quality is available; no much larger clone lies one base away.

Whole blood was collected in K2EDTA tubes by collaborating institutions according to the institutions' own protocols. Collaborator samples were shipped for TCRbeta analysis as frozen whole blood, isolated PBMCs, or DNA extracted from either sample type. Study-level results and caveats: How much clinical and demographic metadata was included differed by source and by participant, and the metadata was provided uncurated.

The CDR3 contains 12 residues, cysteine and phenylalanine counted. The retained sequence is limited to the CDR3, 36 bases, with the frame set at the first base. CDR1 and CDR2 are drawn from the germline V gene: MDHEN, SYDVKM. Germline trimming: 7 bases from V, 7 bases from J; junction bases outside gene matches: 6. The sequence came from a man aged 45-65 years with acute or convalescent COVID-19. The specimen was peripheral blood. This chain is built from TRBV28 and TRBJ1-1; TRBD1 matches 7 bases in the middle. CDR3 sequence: CASTRGRDEAFF. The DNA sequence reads TGTGCCAGCACCAGGGGGAGAGATGAAGCTTTCTTT.